The source of this T cell receptor beta chain is a study of blood T cells in healthy people across ages. Each of the donors had 8 to 10 milliliters of peripheral blood drawn into EDTA-treated Vacutainer tubes. A minimum of 5 micrograms of total RNA was extracted per sample. This clonotype came up a few times. Through a sample-barcoded 5' primer and a J-beta primer mix, a second PCR was run for roughly 6 to 11 cycles. A template-switch adaptor with 12 random nucleotides tagged each cDNA molecule. CDR3-containing paired-end reads numbered at least 3 million in each sample. TCRdb passed the 5' RACE reads through MiXCR, listing each CDR3 protein once. The sample includes roughly 730,000 distinct CDR3 sequences, around three fifths of them seen just once. Germline loops: CDR1 SGDLS, CDR2 YYNGEE. Trimming pared 1 base from V and 2 bases from J, leaving 16 bases between. The CDR3 spans 16 residues.

The source of this sequence is a man aged 35 to 55 in good health. The sequenced sample consisted of blood. The gene calls are TRBV9 and TRBJ2-7, with D possibly TRBD1 on 7 matching bases. CDR3 nucleotide sequence: TGTGCCAGCAGCGTAAATGAGGGGGCGGGGACCTACGAGCAGTACTTC. This translates into CASSVNEGAGTYEQYF. The variable domain in full, with the rest retrieved from reference TRBV9 and TRBJ2-7, is DSGVTQTPKHLITATGQRVTLRCSPRSGDLSVYWYQQSLDQGLQFLIQYYNGEERAKGNILERFSAQQFPDLHSELNLSSLELGDSALYFCASSVNEGAGTYEQYFGPGTRLTVT.